This T cell receptor (beta chain) was sequenced in a study of cytomegalovirus exposure and HLA in healthy donors. The length of the CDR3 is 15 residues. Trimming stripped 1 base from V and 4 bases from J, with 13 bases between. In germline, CDR1 is SGHTA, CDR2 FQGNSA. PCR used 60 Vbeta primers and 13 Jbeta primers. Sequencing used immunoSEQ multiplex PCR; TCRdb keeps in-frame clones, though not all of them. Seen here are 160,000 or so clones, 60% to 80% observed once, and the top ten hold approximately 8.7%. The table lists this clone with a few counts. Sequencing was carried out using PBMCs. This sequence was found in a man younger than 35 in good health and CMV-seropositive. The chain has TRBV7-2 and TRBJ1-1; D gene ambiguous. CDR3 in DNA: TGTGCCAGCAGCTTAGTTATGGGAGCGGCCACTGAAGCTTTCTTT. It codes for CASSLVMGAATEAFF.